Shown below are 10 T cell receptor beta chains from a single sample sequenced in a study of T-cell reconstitution after alpha-beta-depleted transplantation in children. Unique molecular identifiers were incorporated during preparation of the TCRbeta library. TCRdb fed the PCR reads into MiXCR, producing one record per CDR3 protein. The repertoire holds 65,000 to 85,000 distinct CDR3 sequences, with approximately 10% as singletons. Material: PBMCs, obtained before TCRalphabeta/CD19-depleted stem cell transplant. Receptors originate from a boy between 10 and 17 years old with acute myeloid leukemia, due to receive a stem cell transplant.

This clonotype has at least ten counts. The chain recombines TRBV12-3 or TRBV12-4 with TRBJ2-2; 10 bases map to TRBD2. The CDR3 is made up of 18 amino acids. V lost 5 bases, J lost 3 bases, and 12 bases stayed unmatched. The CDR3 region is CASSLSQAGGLYTGELFF. For the CDR3, the DNA is TGTGCCAGCAGTCTAAGCCAAGCGGGAGGGCTTTACACCGGGGAGCTGTTTTTT.

This clonotype showed up many times. This chain links TRBV5-1 with TRBJ2-1; no definite D call. In germline, CDR1 is SGHRS, CDR2 YFSETQ. Between the trimmed V and J ends, which lost 0 bases and 1 base, there was a span of 8 bases. The CDR3 sequence is 15 residues long. The CDR3 nucleotides are TGCGCCAGCAGCTTGGCCTGGGGTTCCTACAATGAGCAGTTCTTC. Protein: CASSLAWGSYNEQFF.

This clonotype came up many times. This chain uses TRBV6-2 or TRBV6-3 with TRBJ1-1; D possibly corresponds to TRBD1 (5 bases). Germline CDR1 MNHEY, CDR2 SVGEGT. This CDR3 contains 16 residues. The V gene lost 6 bases and the J gene lost 0 bases, with 17 bases spanning the gap. Written as DNA, the CDR3 is TGTGCCAGCAGCGACACGGGGCGATGGGTGAACACTGAAGCTTTCTTT. Amino acid sequence: CASSDTGRWVNTEAFF.

Ten or more counts support this clonotype. The chain uses TRBV18 and TRBJ2-7, with 10 positions matching TRBD1. Trimming took 3 bases from V and 6 from J; bases not matched to a gene: 17. Germline V gene lookup returns CDR1 KGHSH and CDR2 LQKENI. The length of the CDR3 is 18 residues. The CDR3 spells CASSPHHTGTGVISEQYV. The CDR3 nucleotides read TGTGCCAGCTCACCGCACCACACCGGGACAGGGGTCATAAGCGAGCAGTACGTC.

This clonotype has ten or more counts. The chain has TRBV5-4 and TRBJ1-3; D call uncertain. V was clipped by 6 bases and J by 2 bases, with 12 bases between them. The CDR3 is made up of 14 amino acids. Germline loops: CDR1 SGHNT, CDR2 YYREEE (reference sequence). The CDR3 DNA follows: TGTGCCAGCAACGGCAGAAGGACTGGAAACACCATATATTTT. It is translated as CASNGRRTGNTIYF.

This clonotype was seen repeatedly, ten times or more. This chain joins TRBV5-1 and TRBJ2-3, with TRBD2 identical over 8 bases. Germline lookup yields CDR1 SGHRS and CDR2 YFSETQ. This CDR3 has 18 residues. Trimming cost V 4 bases and J 3 bases; bases outside gene matches: 16. The CDR3 bases are TGCGCCAGCAGCCGGCGACGTTTACTAGCGGAGTCAACAGATACGCAGTATTTT. Translating gives CASSRRRLLAESTDTQYF.

The gene calls are TRBV7-7 and TRBJ2-1; D is perhaps TRBD1 (6 bases). The CDR3 totals 15 residues. Germline V gene sequence: CDR1 SSHAT, CDR2 FNYEAQ (reference sequence). Trimming shortened V by 5 bases and J by 7 bases, and 18 bases separated the two germline ends. The CDR3 DNA follows: TGTGCCAGCAGCCCAATGGCAGGGGATTTTAATGAGCAGTTCTTC. This sequence encodes CASSPMAGDFNEQFF. Supplemented by reference TRBV7-7 and TRBJ2-1, the full variable domain reads GAGVSQSPRYKVTKRGQDVTLRCDPISSHATLYWYQQALGQGPEFLTYFNYEAQPDKSGLPSDRFSAERPEGSISTLTIQRTEQRDSAMYRCASSPMAGDFNEQFFGPGTRLTVL.

This clonotype was detected many times. The chain carries TRBV20-1 and TRBJ1-1, with D hard to call. The CDR3 is 12 amino acids. The V end lost 2 bases, the J end lost 3 bases, and 7 bases lay between the germline ends. Per germline, CDR1 DFQATT and CDR2 SNEGSKA (reference sequence). CDR3 loop: CSARRPDTEAFF. CDR3 DNA sequence: TGCAGTGCTAGAAGGCCGGACACTGAAGCTTTCTTT.

The V call is TRBV12-3 or TRBV12-4, the J call TRBJ1-5, with unresolved D. Trimming removed 3 bases from V and 4 bases from J, with 13 bases in between. The CDR3 covers 15 residues. The CDR3 DNA reads TGTGCCAGCAGTTTTTATATAGAGGGAAATCAGCCCCAGCATTTT. Residues: CASSFYIEGNQPQHF.

This clonotype was counted between two and nine times. The chain joins TRBV20-1 to TRBJ2-4; TRBD1 matches at 11 bases. This CDR3 comprises 19 residues. The ends lost 1 base at V and 1 base at J; junction bases unmatched: 12. CDR1 is DFQATT, CDR2 SNEGSKA, per germline (reference sequence). CDR3 coding DNA: TGCAGTGCTAGAGTATACCGGGACAGGGGGAGGTGGGCCAAAAACATTCAGTACTTC. Its protein is CSARVYRDRGRWAKNIQYF.